The text below deals with one T cell receptor (beta chain). This clonotype came up a few times. Its antigen has not been determined. Base qualities are not provided; no much larger clone lies one nucleotide away. Sequencing was carried out with an Illumina NovaSeq 6000. TCR cDNA was synthesized by 5'RACE template switching, which introduced a universal primer site and unique molecular identifiers. cDNA synthesis was primed from both the TCR alpha and TCR beta constant segments. Library amplification involved two PCR steps, and the second step added sample barcodes and sequencing adapters. Sequencing of libraries was done on Illumina HiSeq 2500 (2x100 bp) or NovaSeq (2x150 bp). The published analysis was carried out like this. MIGEC handled demultiplexing of reads and collapsing into UMI consensus sequences, while MiXCR performed V(D)J alignment. Vaccine-responding clonotypes were identified with edgeR using replicate PBMC samples, with FDR below 0.01 and a log2 fold change above 5 up to day 15 being required. Each bulk clonotype was labeled CD4 or CD8 based on which sequenced repertoire, CD4 or CD8, contained the clonotype at higher abundance. TCRdb's own reprocessing of the public reads used fastp at Q25 and MiXCR and kept productive beta chains. Rows with one shared CDR3 protein collapse into an entry with the most common genes and DNA. The V and J calls and clone size come from TCRdb's table, not from the authors' own analysis. The sample table holds approximately 120,000 distinct CDR3 sequences, of which around 9.8% were seen once. 30% to 50% of the sample goes to the ten largest clones.

CDR1 is given as SGDLS and CDR2 as YYNGEE, both from the germline V gene. From V the trimming removes 6 bases and from J it removes 8 bases, while the gene matches leave 6 bases of the junction unaccounted for. The cysteine opens and the phenylalanine closes a CDR3 of 14 amino acids. The only DNA kept is the CDR3, 42 bases in frame from the first base. The treatment or condition label of this sample denotes: live attenuated yellow fever vaccine strain. PBMCs were isolated from peripheral blood using a standard Ficoll-Paque protocol. Dynabeads CD4 and CD8 positive selection kits were used to isolate CD4 and CD8 T-cell fractions. TriZol was used to extract RNA from bulk PBMCs, CD4 and CD8 fractions, and dextramer-positive and dextramer-negative fractions. The data were taken from a study of T cells after yellow fever vaccination (dated by TCRdb to about 2019). Notes on the research overall: Libraries from fractions with low cell numbers were prepared with the SMART-Seq v4 Ultra Low Input RNA kit. Blood samples were taken at several timepoints before and after primary and secondary immunization, and bulk PBMC replicates and cell subsets were isolated. To follow T-cell clones before and after both primary and booster YFV17D yellow fever vaccination, bulk TCR alpha and beta repertoires underwent longitudinal sequencing. The cohort comprised two healthy male donors, one aged 18 to 30 and one aged 30 to 40 years. What the work shows at the level of the full study, not this receptor alone: A small share of clonotypes occurred in both CD4 and CD8 compartments, likely arising from convergent recombination. The secondary T-cell response was weaker than the primary response but faster, peaking on day 5 instead of day 15. Most clones expanded after primary vaccination (96% of CD4 and roughly 90% of CD8) were re-detected after the booster, suggesting that broad memory maintenance occurred. The study included only two donors, which limits how far the findings can be generalized. FACS-sorted repertoires could contain abundant contaminating clonotypes from the bulk population, so computational filtering was required.

Recombination linked TRBV9 to TRBJ2-1; 12 bases in the middle match TRBD2. The sample in question was CD8+ T cells sorted from PBMCs, obtained on the day of the yellow fever booster vaccination. This receptor was obtained from a man in his late teens or twenties who received the YFV17D yellow fever vaccine. The CDR3 protein sequence reads: CASTTSGGLDEQFF. The DNA sequence follows: TGTGCCAGCACTACTAGCGGGGGGCTGGATGAGCAGTTCTTC. Extended through the reference TRBV9 and TRBJ2-1 proteins, this CDR3 yields the full variable domain: DSGVTQTPKHLITATGQRVTLRCSPRSGDLSVYWYQQSLDQGLQFLIQYYNGEERAKGNILERFSAQQFPDLHSELNLSSLELGDSALYFCASTTSGGLDEQFFGPGTRLTVL.